What follows are 7 T cell receptor beta chains derived from one specimen sequenced in a study of metastatic and nonmetastatic thyroid tumors. The entire patient cohort was treatment-naive prior to thyroid surgery. TCRdb reprocessed the PCR reads via MiXCR. In the table there are some 41,000 clones, roughly 12% of which are singletons. Input material: blood. All receptors derive from a female donor with papillary thyroid cancer or a benign thyroid nodule (not recorded which). Some clones in this sample may be carry-over from other donors' samples.

This clone was counted ten times or more. J is TRBJ1-1 and V is TRBV7-6, with D possibly matching TRBD1 (5 bases). V was pared by 1 base and J by 3 bases, with 12 bases between. Germline CDR1 reads SGHVS; CDR2 reads FNYEAQ. The length of the CDR3 is 15 residues. The CDR3: CASSLESRADTEAFF. The DNA for the CDR3 is TGTGCCAGCAGCTTAGAAAGCAGGGCTGACACTGAAGCTTTCTTT.

This clone was recorded many times. The chain joins TRBV6-6 to TRBJ2-1, with 9 bases identical to TRBD1. Looked up from germline, CDR1 is MNHNY and CDR2 is SVGAGI (reference sequence). The length of the CDR3 is 16 residues. V lost 2 bases to trimming and J lost 1 base; unmatched junction nucleotides: 3. The chain's CDR3 is CASSYTGTGSYNEQFF. CDR3 nucleotide sequence: TGTGCCAGCAGTTACACCGGGACAGGGTCCTACAATGAGCAGTTCTTC.

This clone was seen repeatedly, ten times or more. A clone one base away is much larger, so this may be a read error. This specimen includes other DNA sequences encoding the same CDR3. This chain links TRBV5-1 with TRBJ1-2; TRBD1 matches 10 bases. This CDR3 comprises 20 residues. Germline assignment: CDR1 SGHRS and CDR2 YFSETQ. Unmatched junction bases numbered 16, after V lost 1 base and J lost 1 base. The CDR3 reads CASSLQMSGAGTGDNYGYTF. In DNA form, the CDR3 reads TGCGCCAGCAGCTTGCAGATGTCGGGCGCTGGGACAGGGGATAACTATGGCTACACCTTC.

This clone was counted ten times or more. The chain's CDR3 is CSARTSIYNEQFF. Written as DNA, the CDR3 is TGCAGTGCTAGGACTAGCATCTACAATGAGCAGTTCTTC. The chain links TRBV20-1 to TRBJ2-1; 7 bases are shared with TRBD2. CDR1 DFQATT and CDR2 SNEGSKA come from the germline V gene (reference sequence). The ends lost 3 bases at V and 3 bases at J; junction bases unmatched: 2. CDR3 length: 13 residues.

At least ten counts were recorded for this clone. The V gene is TRBV19, the J gene TRBJ2-4, with a possible D match to TRBD2 (5 bases). The germline gives CDR1 LNHDA, CDR2 SQIVND (reference sequence). V lost 6 bases, J lost 8 bases, and 14 bases lay in between. CDR3 length: 13 residues. CDR3 loop: CASSSTKRDIQYF. CDR3 DNA: TGTGCCAGTAGCTCGACTAAGCGTGACATTCAGTACTTC.

This clone occurred many times. J is TRBJ1-5 and V is TRBV20-1, with TRBD1 identical over 8 bases. J lost 7 bases, V lost 3 bases, and 8 bases had no gene match. The CDR3 totals 14 residues. CDR1 and CDR2 from the germline V gene are DFQATT and SNEGSKA (reference sequence). In nucleotides, the CDR3 is TGCAGTGCTAGGAGGACAGGGCGGGGACAGCCCCAGCATTTT. Protein product: CSARRTGRGQPQHF.

Worth noting for this clone: This may arise from a read error, as a much more abundant clone is one base away. This chain joins TRBV5-6 and TRBJ2-2; D unclear. This CDR3 region has 14 residues. Germline assignment: CDR1 SGHDT and CDR2 YYEEEE. CDR3 nucleotides: TGTGCCAGCAGCTTTTGGTCTTACACCGTGGAGCTGTTTTTT. Protein sequence: CASSFWSYTVELFF. Together with reference TRBV5-6 and TRBJ2-2, the CDR3 gives the full variable domain: DAGVTQSPTHLIKTRGQQVTLRCSPKSGHDTVSWYQQALGQGPQFIFQYYEEEERQRGNFPDRFSGHQFPNYSSELNVNALLLGDSALYLCASSFWSYTVELFFGEGSRLTVL.